A single sample is the source of the 14 T cell receptor beta chains below, sequenced in a study of CD8+CD57+ T cells in acquired aplastic anemia. Genomic DNA constituted the template upon which TCR beta VDJ and CDR3 profiling was performed. TCRdb ran MiXCR on the reads and lists one entry per CDR3 protein. The data hold fewer than 200,000 distinct CDR3 sequences, with under 55% observed a single time. All patients picked for sequencing had shown, by flow cytometry, an expansion of CD8+CD57+ cells. The sequenced sample was sorted CD4+, CD8+, or CD8+CD57+ T cells (not recorded which) from PBMCs. Receptors were obtained from a human donor with aplastic anemia.

There are many counts of this clonotype. The J gene is TRBJ2-5, the V gene TRBV2; perhaps TRBD2 as D (5 bases). CDR3 length: 14 residues. Germline V gene data show CDR1 as SNHLY and CDR2 as FYNNEI. Trimming removed 6 bases from V and 1 base from J, with 12 bases in between. The CDR3 is CASSLIEGQETQYF. CDR3 sequence (DNA): TGTGCCAGCAGCCTCATAGAGGGCCAAGAGACCCAGTACTTC.

This clonotype came up many times. In nucleotides, the CDR3 is TGTGCCAGCAGCTTTCCGGGACAGCCGTCAAATTCACCCCTCCACTTT. Translation: CASSFPGQPSNSPLHF. The chain carries TRBV5-5 and TRBJ1-6, with 7 bases aligning to TRBD1. The germline CDR1 and CDR2 sequences are SGHKS and YYEKEE (reference sequence). This CDR3 region has 16 residues. Trimming removed 2 bases from V and 7 bases from J; junction bases left unmatched: 9.

The V call is TRBV10-3, the J call TRBJ1-1; no clear D. Trimming stripped 8 bases from V and 0 bases from J, with 10 bases between. The V gene's germline CDR1 is ENHRY and CDR2 SYGVKD. The CDR3 is made up of 13 amino acids. CDR3 bases: TGTGCCATCGCGTGGGAGCTGAACACTGAAGCTTTCTTT. This sequence encodes CAIAWELNTEAFF.

This clonotype was counted many times. The chain has TRBV5-4 and TRBJ1-6; D is undetermined. The CDR3 is 14 amino acids. Germline assignment: CDR1 SGHNT and CDR2 YYREEE (reference sequence). Trimming removed 4 bases at V and 6 bases at J, with 11 bases between. CDR3 nucleotides: TGTGCCAGCAGCCCCGGGTGGGGTAATTCACCCCTCCACTTT. Its translation is CASSPGWGNSPLHF.

This sequence joins TRBV15 and TRBJ2-5; tentatively, D is TRBD2 (6 bases). CDR3 length: 17 amino acids. V shed 0 bases and J shed 2 bases, with 16 bases lying between them. Germline V gene sequence: CDR1 LNHNV, CDR2 YYDKDF (reference sequence). CDR3 coding DNA: TGTGCCACCAGCAGAGATGGTACCGGGAGTTCTCAAGAGACCCAGTACTTC. This translates into CATSRDGTGSSQETQYF.

Ten or more counts support this clonotype. The gene calls are TRBV11-1 and TRBJ2-5; 8 bases match TRBD2. This CDR3 has 19 residues. Germline V gene data show CDR1 as SGHAT and CDR2 as FQDESV (reference sequence). V lost 5 bases, J lost 5 bases, and 22 bases stayed unmatched. The CDR3 DNA reads as TGTGCCAGCAGCGCTCATACACCGGGACTAGGGATAGTTGGGGAGACCCAGTACTTC. It translates to CASSAHTPGLGIVGETQYF.

The chain joins TRBV10-3 to TRBJ2-3, with a possible D match to TRBD2 (6 bases). From germline, CDR1 is ENHRY and CDR2 SYGVKD. V shed 3 bases and J shed 1 base, with 14 bases lying between them. This CDR3 comprises 16 residues. The CDR3 sequence: CAISDRRGMRTDTQYF. CDR3 DNA: TGTGCCATCAGTGACCGGCGCGGGATGCGCACAGATACGCAGTATTTT.

This clonotype was seen a handful of times. The gene calls are TRBV4-2 and TRBJ1-2; TRBD1 matches at 9 bases. The CDR3 has 16 residues. CDR1 is LGHNA and CDR2 is YNFKEQ in the germline V gene. V lost 4 bases and J lost 2; bases outside the gene matches: 8. CDR3 sequence reads: CASSPPGQGANYGYTF. The CDR3 DNA reads TGTGCCAGCAGCCCACCGGGACAGGGTGCCAACTATGGCTACACCTTC.

This sequence joins TRBV25-1 and TRBJ1-2, with D possibly TRBD1 on 5 matching bases. The CDR3 consists of 15 residues. V lost 2 bases, J lost 2 bases, and 12 bases lay in between. Germline CDR1 MGHDK, CDR2 SYGVNS. Here the CDR3 DNA reads TGTGCCAGCAGTGAAATGGGGGTGTTCAACTATGGCTACACCTTC. It specifies CASSEMGVFNYGYTF.

This clonotype was picked up a small number of times. An end of the junction differs from the germline gene, which may be a read error. V and J are TRBV15 and TRBJ1-3; a weak D match, TRBD1 (5 bases). This CDR3 is 18 amino acids long. From germline, CDR1 is LNHNV and CDR2 YYDKDF (reference sequence). CDR3 residues: CAISNFPYGASDGNTIYF. DNA of the CDR3: TGTGCCATCAGCAATTTCCCCTATGGGGCTTCTGATGGGAACACCATATATTTT.

The V and J genes are TRBV7-2 and TRBJ2-7; D gene unclear. The CDR3 runs 13 residues. Germline CDR1 SGHTA, CDR2 FQGNSA. The V and J ends lost 5 bases and 3 bases respectively, with 11 bases between them. CDR3 sequence (DNA): TGTGCCAGCAGCCTGGCTGAGTACTACGAGCAGTACTTC. Translated: CASSLAEYYEQYF.

Comment on this clonotype: Sequence at one end of the junction differs from germline and may be a read error. V is TRBV10-1 and J is TRBJ2-3, with D unresolved. This CDR3 is 13 amino acids long. CDR1 WNHNN and CDR2 SYGVQD come from the germline V gene (reference sequence). The CDR3 coding sequence is TGCGCCGGCAGTGACCCAGCCACAGATACGCAGTACTTT. Translating gives CAGSDPATDTQYF.

This clonotype came up many times. The gene calls are TRBV20-1 and TRBJ1-2; D remains ambiguous. CDR1 DFQATT and CDR2 SNEGSKA come from the germline V gene (reference sequence). Trimming took 0 bases from V and 5 from J, leaving 10 bases between them. The CDR3 loop spans 13 amino acids. In DNA form, the CDR3 reads TGCAGTGCTAGAGATCTGGTTGATTATGGCTACACCTTC. Encoded protein: CSARDLVDYGYTF.

The sample holds many counts of this clonotype. The chain is built from TRBV20-1 and TRBJ2-5; 8 positions match TRBD2. From germline, CDR1 is DFQATT and CDR2 SNEGSKA (reference sequence). The V gene end was trimmed by 4 bases and the J gene end by 0 bases; junction bases not matched to a gene: 4. The CDR3 is 14 amino acids. CDR3: CSAIGGGNQETQYF. In nucleotides, the CDR3 is TGCAGTGCTATCGGCGGGGGGAACCAAGAGACCCAGTACTTC.